This is a list of T cell receptor beta chains from one sample in a study of blood T cell repertoires in COVID-19. Using immunoSEQ multiplex PCR, the repertoire was profiled, and TCRdb retains in-frame clones only, with some absent. The repertoire includes 14,000 or so clones, 87% of them detected once, and approximately 15% sits in the top ten. Sequences were obtained from peripheral blood. These receptor sequences come from a human donor with active COVID-19. The donor label of this sample is uncertain. The CDR3 runs from the conserved cysteine through the conserved F or W.

CDR3aa,j_gene,v_gene
CASFWAPSNTEAFF,TRBJ1-1,TRBV6-5
CASSKGGSGLAGVGCEQYF,TRBJ2-7,TRBV21-1
CSVTGKEDGYTF,TRBJ1-2,TRBV29-1
CAISRGTDYEQYF,TRBJ2-7,TRBV10-3
CATSDSTGGIYEQYF,TRBJ2-7,TRBV24-1
CASSLEGGGFTEAFF,TRBJ1-1,TRBV5-4
CASSPDASRGGYTF,TRBJ1-2,TRBV18
CASSEGSRDTDTQYF,TRBJ2-3,TRBV10-1
CASSGTSGSPIWQFF,TRBJ2-1,TRBV6-1
CASSVLQRSEQYF,TRBJ2-7,TRBV7-2
CASSAIAGLNSGANVLTF,TRBJ2-6,TRBV9
CASSPSGTGDWMGGYTF,TRBJ1-2,TRBV6-6
CASSVLGSRGEKLFF,TRBJ1-4,TRBV9
CASSDTTGVNQPQHF,TRBJ1-5,TRBV25-1
CASSKRTPGTGAGELFF,TRBJ2-2,TRBV27
CASSLVVNSYEQYF,TRBJ2-7,TRBV7-2
CASSITGAKLTDTQYF,TRBJ2-3,TRBV19
CSVEEWDRGGTDTQYF,TRBJ2-3,TRBV29-1
CASTQAGLFYEQYF,TRBJ2-7,TRBV2
CASRRQTYNEQFF,TRBJ2-1,TRBV2
CAWEPRTGGLYGYTF,TRBJ1-2,TRBV30
CASSPRQFVSGYTF,TRBJ1-2,TRBV19
CASSPREDLNTEAFF,TRBJ1-1,TRBV6-2/TRBV6-3
CASSPVTGGDFGNIQYF,TRBJ2-4,TRBV18
CASSRRDSSYNEQFF,TRBJ2-1,TRBV4-2
CASSSPTGALTEAFF,TRBJ1-1,TRBV6-2/TRBV6-3
CASSLRGNEKLFF,TRBJ1-4,TRBV11-2
CASSLTAGQGPDTQYF,TRBJ2-3,TRBV7-3
CASSLEWLAGENEQFF,TRBJ2-1,TRBV7-2
CASSTGTLGEKLFF,TRBJ1-4,TRBV6-2/TRBV6-3
CASSVGEGAYPGNTIYF,TRBJ1-3,TRBV9
CASSLGGGLVGTQYF,TRBJ2-5,TRBV5-4
CASSQAQNSPLHF,TRBJ1-6,TRBV3-1/TRBV3-2
CASSLQAGTDTQYF,TRBJ2-3,TRBV7-9
CASRREVGSPLHF,TRBJ1-6,TRBV13
CAWSWGTRGSYTF,TRBJ1-2,TRBV30
CSVEDGRGFHIF,TRBJ1-3,TRBV29-1
CASSLSEQGRVENTIYF,TRBJ1-3,TRBV27
CASSGQGPGDTQYF,TRBJ2-3,TRBV5-1
CATSDLTGGERGDEQFF,TRBJ2-1,TRBV24-1
CASSPRETYEQYF,TRBJ2-7,TRBV7-9
CASSFGGGISSYNSPLHF,TRBJ1-6,TRBV5-5
CASSSVRGAYSSGEKLFF,TRBJ1-4,TRBV5-6
CASSPRTGSDQPQHF,TRBJ1-5,TRBV18
CASSQEGGAAQHF,TRBJ1-5,TRBV4-3
CASSSPGTGTYEQYF,TRBJ2-7,TRBV5-5
CASSSGHPEAFF,TRBJ1-1,TRBV6-5
CASSSRQGEQYF,TRBJ2-7,TRBV6-5
CASSPAGGQNIQYF,TRBJ2-4,TRBV18
CASSGRGAGGFGEQYF,TRBJ2-7,TRBV9
CASSLLGTADQETQYF,TRBJ2-5,TRBV5-1
CASSYSRDGQGYSPQHF,TRBJ1-5,TRBV6-2/TRBV6-3
CASSAGQGYGYTF,TRBJ1-2,TRBV5-6
CASSRGLQTDTQYF,TRBJ2-3,TRBV16
CASSLGRTETNYGYTF,TRBJ1-2,TRBV5-1
CASSGDRAPQFF,TRBJ2-1,TRBV10-1
CASRKTRGLAGGNTGELFF,TRBJ2-2,TRBV2